One and the same sample provided the 29 T cell receptor beta chains below, sequenced in a study of T cell repertoires in aging, cancer and after chemotherapy (dated by TCRdb to between 2019 and 2020). Instead of sorted cells or RNA, genomic DNA extracted from peripheral blood served as the source for amplifying TCR beta rearrangements. TCRdb lists the instrument as Illumina MiSeq. Multiplex touch-down PCR with a mixed TRB-A/B primer pool was used to amplify rearranged TRB sequences covering the V, D and J segments. TCRdb handled the public reads itself, with Q25 trimming in fastp and clone calling in MiXCR, and kept productive beta chains. Every CDR3 protein is listed once, alongside the most common genes and DNA of its rows. The sample yields roughly 1,800 distinct CDR3 sequences; less than 35% were counted once. Around 10% of the sample goes to the ten largest clones. Sequencing used blood. The receptors shown here come from a human donor with a solid tumor.

This clonotype was observed a handful of times. The chain employs TRBV6-6 and TRBJ2-7; the D is unclear. Between the trimmed V and J ends, which lost 3 bases and 6 bases, there was a span of 15 bases. The length of the CDR3 is 14 residues. Germline CDR1 MNHNY, CDR2 SVGAGI (reference sequence). For the CDR3, the DNA is TGTGCCAGCAGTTATGGGCAGTCCCGCTCCGAGCAGTACTTC. Protein sequence: CASSYGQSRSEQYF.

In its sample, this clonotype was seen a few times. The chain employs TRBV6-5 and TRBJ1-5; D possibly corresponds to TRBD1 (6 bases). Germline V gives CDR1 MNHEY, CDR2 SVGAGI. This CDR3 spans 15 amino acids. V dropped 4 bases and J dropped 3 bases, with 13 bases sitting between them. The CDR3 DNA is TGTGCCAGCAGTTCGGAGGACAGAAACAATCAGCCCCAGCATTTT. The encoded protein is CASSSEDRNNQPQHF.

This chain links TRBV10-3 with TRBJ2-7, with 7 bases matching TRBD1. CDR3 length: 12 residues. Trimming cost V 4 bases and J 3 bases; bases outside gene matches: 0. CDR1 ENHRY and CDR2 SYGVKD come from the germline V gene. This chain's CDR3 is CAISAGGYEQYF. Written as DNA, the CDR3 is TGTGCCATCAGTGCAGGGGGCTACGAGCAGTACTTC.

J is TRBJ1-2 and V is TRBV6-2 or TRBV6-3, with no clear D. Germline CDR1 reads MNHEY; CDR2 reads SVGEGT. CDR3 size: 14 residues. V lost 4 bases, J lost 3 bases, and 12 bases lay in between. CDR3 loop: CASSFQRTDYGYTF. DNA for the CDR3: TGTGCCAGCAGTTTCCAGAGGACGGACTATGGCTACACCTTC.

This chain links TRBV6-1 with TRBJ2-5; 7 bases are a match to TRBD1. CDR3 length: 13 residues. V dropped 6 bases and J dropped 5; count of bases not matched to a gene: 6. The germline V gene has CDR1 MNHNS and CDR2 SASEGT. The CDR3 reads CASRHRGTETQYF. The CDR3 bases are TGTGCCAGCAGGCACAGGGGAACGGAGACCCAGTACTTC.

This clonotype is large within its sample. V usage is TRBV6-1 and J usage is TRBJ2-7; weak D call: TRBD2 (5 bases). Trimming stripped 6 bases from V and 5 bases from J, with 14 bases between. Germline V gene lookup returns CDR1 MNHNS and CDR2 SASEGT. CDR3 size: 13 residues. The CDR3 coding sequence is TGTGCCAGCAGCCCGACTTTGAGGGACGAGCAGTACTTC. Translation: CASSPTLRDEQYF.

This clonotype was detected only a few times. The chain joins TRBV5-6 to TRBJ1-2; D is undetermined. The CDR3 covers 15 residues. CDR1 SGHDT and CDR2 YYEEEE come from the germline V gene. V lost 0 bases and J lost 1, with 10 bases in between. CDR3 sequence: CASSLGRLNNYGYTF. The CDR3 DNA follows: TGTGCCAGCAGCTTGGGACGCCTGAATAACTATGGCTACACCTTC.

The chain combines TRBV20-1 with TRBJ2-7; D is unclear. Germline CDR1 reads DFQATT; CDR2 reads SNEGSKA (reference sequence). Trimming stripped 3 bases from V and 7 bases from J, with 10 bases between. The CDR3 covers 11 residues. The CDR3 DNA reads TGCAGTGCTAGGAAGGTCCAAGAGCAGTACTTC. Encoded protein: CSARKVQEQYF.

V is TRBV5-1 and J is TRBJ1-1; D not resolved. Germline V gives CDR1 SGHRS, CDR2 YFSETQ. The CDR3 runs 14 residues. V gave up 0 bases and J gave up 7 bases, with 13 bases separating them. The CDR3 loop reads CASSLGVVGYEAFF. CDR3 DNA sequence: TGCGCCAGCAGCTTGGGGGTGGTGGGGTATGAAGCTTTCTTT.

Sample share makes this clonotype large. This chain uses TRBV5-4 with TRBJ2-7; 8 bases are shared with TRBD1. CDR1 and CDR2 from the germline V gene are SGHNT and YYREEE (reference sequence). J gave up 4 bases and V 2 bases, and 5 bases lay outside the gene matches. This CDR3 is built from 14 residues. The chain's CDR3 is CASSLGQGRYEQYF. In DNA, the CDR3 is TGTGCCAGCAGCTTAGGACAGGGACGGTACGAGCAGTACTTC.

Comments on this clonotype: This sequence may be a read error, since a much larger clone differs from it by one base. This chain connects TRBV11-2 to TRBJ2-3; 8 bases are a match to TRBD1. V lost 4 bases to trimming and J lost 0 bases; unmatched junction nucleotides: 12. CDR3 size: 18 residues. Germline CDR1 reads SGHAT; CDR2 reads FQNNGV. The CDR3 nucleotides are TGTGCCAGCAGCTCCAGGCAGGGGGCCCGAGTCAGCACAGATACGCAGTATTTT. Amino acids: CASSSRQGARVSTDTQYF.

This clonotype was found a few times. The CDR3 spells CASSTPGQLYEQYF. CDR3 in DNA: TGTGCCAGTAGTACCCCGGGACAACTATACGAGCAGTACTTC. The rearrangement uses TRBV19 and TRBJ2-7; tentative D call: TRBD1 (6 bases). Germline V lookup: CDR1 LNHDA, CDR2 SQIVND (reference sequence). CDR3 size: 14 residues. Trimming took 4 bases from V and 4 from J, leaving 14 bases between them.

The gene calls are TRBV7-2 and TRBJ2-3; a possible D gene is TRBD2 (6 bases). Per germline, CDR1 SGHTA and CDR2 FQGNSA. V gave up 5 bases and J gave up 0 bases, with 12 bases separating them. CDR3 size: 15 residues. CDR3 residues: CASSNSGDSTDTQYF. The CDR3 DNA follows: TGTGCCAGCAGCAATAGCGGAGATAGCACAGATACGCAGTATTTT.

The genes are TRBV29-1 and TRBJ1-5; maybe TRBD1 (5 bases). The CDR3 consists of 13 residues. Trimming cost V 6 bases and J 2 bases, with 11 bases left between them. Germline V gives CDR1 SQVTM, CDR2 ANQGSEA. This CDR3 reads CSVRKQGNQPQHF. CDR3 DNA: TGCAGCGTCCGGAAACAGGGCAATCAGCCCCAGCATTTT.

This clonotype was picked up a small number of times. V usage is TRBV7-6 and J usage is TRBJ1-5; no firm D call. CDR1 is SGHVS and CDR2 is FNYEAQ in the germline V gene. V lost 6 bases and J 10 bases, leaving 13 bases between the germline ends. The CDR3 runs to 12 residues. The CDR3 coding sequence is TGTGCCAGCAGTCGCCCAAACAGTCCCCAGCATTTT. As protein: CASSRPNSPQHF.

This clonotype was found a few times. This chain connects TRBV5-1 to TRBJ2-7; 11 bases fit TRBD2. In germline, CDR1 is SGHRS, CDR2 YFSETQ. CDR3 size: 16 residues. V dropped 0 bases and J dropped 2; count of bases not matched to a gene: 4. Written as DNA, the CDR3 is TGCGCCAGCAGCTTGGATACTAGCGGGAGCCCCTACGAGCAGTACTTC. Its protein product is CASSLDTSGSPYEQYF.

This clonotype is judged medium-sized. The chain recombines TRBV7-6 with TRBJ2-1, with TRBD2 matching 8 bases. The CDR3 sequence is 17 residues long. CDR1 and CDR2 from the germline V gene are SGHVS and FNYEAQ. Unmatched junction bases numbered 13, after V lost 5 bases and J lost 4 bases. The CDR3 nucleotides read TGTGCCAGCAGCCTAACCCCCCCCGGGGGGGGGTACAATGAGCAGTTCTTC. This encodes CASSLTPPGGGYNEQFF.

This clonotype was seen a few times. The rearrangement joins TRBV11-2 to TRBJ2-2; D is ambiguous. Germline V gives CDR1 SGHAT, CDR2 FQNNGV. The CDR3 length is 14 residues. V was shortened by 0 bases and J by 6 bases, with 8 bases between the two germline ends. The CDR3, as DNA: TGTGCCAGCAGCTTAGAAGGGATCGCCGGGGAGCTGTTTTTT. Translated, it gives CASSLEGIAGELFF.

The V and J genes are TRBV10-3 and TRBJ1-3; tentatively, D is TRBD1 (5 bases). The germline V gene has CDR1 ENHRY and CDR2 SYGVKD. Trimming took 4 bases from V and 1 from J, leaving 17 bases between them. The CDR3 spans 17 residues. CDR3: CAISGAVRGGSGNTIYF. CDR3 DNA: TGTGCCATCAGTGGAGCCGTCCGGGGGGGATCTGGAAACACCATATATTTT.

The chain carries TRBV5-4 and TRBJ2-3, with D perhaps TRBD2 (6 bases). Between the trimmed V and J ends, which lost 5 bases and 4 bases, there was a span of 20 bases. The CDR3 has 16 amino acids. Germline loops: CDR1 SGHNT, CDR2 YYREEE (reference sequence). As DNA, the CDR3 is TGTGCCAGCAGTCTGGGGTCGGGAGTTGGCGCAGATACGCAGTATTTT. Its protein is CASSLGSGVGADTQYF.

This sequence joins TRBV15 and TRBJ2-5, with D possibly matching TRBD2 (5 bases). The germline V gene encodes CDR1 LNHNV and CDR2 YYDKDF (reference sequence). The CDR3 consists of 15 residues. Trimming cost V 2 bases and J 1 base, with 11 bases left between them. The CDR3 DNA is TGTGCCACCAGCAGACAGGCCGCGGGCCAAGAGACCCAGTACTTC. Translation gives CATSRQAAGQETQYF.

The chain recombines TRBV12-3 or TRBV12-4 with TRBJ2-7; D is perhaps TRBD1 or TRBD2 (5 bases each). CDR3 length: 11 amino acids. The V end was cut by 5 bases, the J end by 7 bases, with 9 bases between. The CDR3 loop is CASSPEGEQYF. For the CDR3, the DNA is TGTGCCAGCAGTCCCGAGGGGGAGCAGTACTTC.

The rearrangement links TRBV11-2 to TRBJ2-2; D not certain. The V end lost 2 bases, the J end lost 8 bases, and 6 bases lay between the germline ends. The CDR3 covers 12 residues. Germline V gene lookup returns CDR1 SGHAT and CDR2 FQNNGV. CDR3 in DNA: TGTGCCAGCAGCTTATCTTTTGGGGAGCTGTTTTTT. Its translation is CASSLSFGELFF.

The chain joins TRBV28 to TRBJ2-2; 9 bases align to TRBD1. J was trimmed by 5 bases and V by 6 bases; bases with no gene match: 7. CDR1 is MDHEN and CDR2 is SYDVKM in the germline V gene. The CDR3 covers 15 residues. The CDR3 region is CASRFPGTGTGELFF. As DNA, the CDR3 is TGTGCCAGCAGGTTTCCCGGGACAGGGACCGGGGAGCTGTTTTTT.

A remark on this clonotype: Just one base apart from a much larger clone, this may be a read error. V usage is TRBV6-5 and J usage is TRBJ1-2, with a weak D call TRBD1 (6 bases). This CDR3 spans 11 amino acids. V dropped 6 bases and J dropped 9 bases, with 11 bases sitting between them. Germline V lookup: CDR1 MNHEY, CDR2 SVGAGI. As DNA, the CDR3 is TGTGCCAGCAGGGCAAGGGGGAGCTACACCTTC. This translates into CASRARGSYTF.

This clonotype was found a few times. This chain uses TRBV10-3 with TRBJ1-2; 8 bases match TRBD1. V dropped 3 bases and J dropped 8; count of bases not matched to a gene: 8. Germline CDR1 reads ENHRY; CDR2 reads SYGVKD. The CDR3 totals 14 residues. The CDR3 DNA sequence: TGTGCCATCAGTGATTATGGGACAGGCTCCGGCTACACCTTC. It codes for CAISDYGTGSGYTF.

V usage is TRBV11-2 and J usage is TRBJ2-3, with TRBD2 as a possible D gene (6 bases). CDR3 length equals 17 residues. V lost 4 bases and J lost 4, with 21 bases in between. Germline V gene data show CDR1 as SGHAT and CDR2 as FQNNGV. The CDR3 bases are TGTGCCAGCAGCTCCTTGACGGGGCGGGGTCCCGCAGATACGCAGTATTTT. It encodes CASSSLTGRGPADTQYF.

As concerns this clonotype: With a much larger clone just one base away, this may be a read error. The V and J genes are TRBV6-1 and TRBJ2-1, with D perhaps matching TRBD1 (6 bases). The germline CDR1 and CDR2 sequences are MNHNS and SASEGT. V dropped 7 bases and J dropped 4 bases, with 17 bases sitting between them. The CDR3 runs 15 residues. The CDR3 sequence: CASINPWGPYNEQFF. CDR3 nucleotides: TGTGCCAGCATTAACCCCTGGGGGCCGTACAATGAGCAGTTCTTC.

This clonotype has a single count. V and J are TRBV14 and TRBJ1-2; tentative D call: TRBD1 (6 bases). The CDR3 spans 15 residues. Looked up from germline, CDR1 is SGHDN and CDR2 is FVKESK. V gave up 1 base and J gave up 8 bases, with 17 bases separating them. The CDR3 region is CASSQGGPSGGGYTF. In DNA, the CDR3 is TGTGCCAGCAGCCAAGGGGGGCCCTCCGGGGGGGGCTACACCTTC.